The rows below give T cell receptor beta chains drawn from one sample of a study of blood T cell repertoires in COVID-19. Libraries were prepared by immunoSEQ multiplex PCR; TCRdb keeps only in-frame clonotypes and omits some of them. The sample includes approximately 130,000 clones, around two thirds of them seen just once. The sample consisted of peripheral blood. The receptor source for this set is a woman in her sixties or seventies with acute or convalescent COVID-19. Both conserved end residues are part of each CDR3. A D gene is named only where the DNA matches it firmly. A row's size may be missing; if present it is once, few, many or a size class.

j_call: TRBJ1-1
clone_size: few
d_call: -
v_call: TRBV5-1
cdr3_nt: TGCGCCAGCAGCTTGGACACCTACACTGAAGCTTTCTTT
cdr3_aa: CASSLDTYTEAFF

j_call: TRBJ2-5
clone_size: -
d_call: -
v_call: TRBV6-1
cdr3_nt: TGTGCCAGCAGTGAACCCGCCAGGGATAAAGAGACCCAGTACTTC
cdr3_aa: CASSEPARDKETQYF

j_call: TRBJ2-3
clone_size: -
d_call: -
v_call: TRBV5-4
cdr3_nt: TGTGCCAGCAGCTTTGAGGCGGGTAGGCCAGATACGCAGTATTTT
cdr3_aa: CASSFEAGRPDTQYF

j_call: TRBJ2-1
clone_size: -
d_call: TRBD1
v_call: TRBV11-3
cdr3_nt: TGTGCCAGCAGCGAGACAGGGGACGATGAGCAGTTCTTC
cdr3_aa: CASSETGDDEQFF

j_call: TRBJ2-1
clone_size: many
d_call: TRBD2
v_call: TRBV24-1
cdr3_nt: TGTGCCACCAGTGATTCGGGAGGGGCGGGTAATGAGCAGTTCTTC
cdr3_aa: CATSDSGGAGNEQFF

j_call: TRBJ2-5
clone_size: -
d_call: -
v_call: TRBV12-3/TRBV12-4
cdr3_nt: TGTGCCAGCAGGCCCAACAGGGAGACCCAGTACTTC
cdr3_aa: CASRPNRETQYF

j_call: TRBJ1-2
clone_size: -
d_call: -
v_call: TRBV29-1
cdr3_nt: TGCAGCGTTGATAGCGGATATGGCTACACCTTC
cdr3_aa: CSVDSGYGYTF

j_call: TRBJ1-4
clone_size: -
d_call: TRBD1
v_call: TRBV19
cdr3_nt: TGTGCCAGTAGTACAAGAACAGGGGGACTTCGGTCTAATGAAAAACTGTTTTTT
cdr3_aa: CASSTRTGGLRSNEKLFF

j_call: TRBJ1-2
clone_size: -
d_call: TRBD1
v_call: TRBV5-1
cdr3_nt: TGCGCCAGTAGACAGGGAGAGGGGTATGGCTACACCTTC
cdr3_aa: CASRQGEGYGYTF

j_call: TRBJ2-1
clone_size: -
d_call: TRBD1
v_call: TRBV5-5
cdr3_nt: TGTGCCAGCAGCTTGGCCCGGGACAGGGCCCATGAGCAGTTCTTC
cdr3_aa: CASSLARDRAHEQFF

j_call: TRBJ2-1
clone_size: -
d_call: TRBD2
v_call: TRBV6-2/TRBV6-3
cdr3_nt: TGTGCCAGCAGCCCTTGGCCAGCGGGAGCTATGAATGAGCAGTTCTTC
cdr3_aa: CASSPWPAGAMNEQFF

j_call: TRBJ1-1
clone_size: -
d_call: -
v_call: TRBV12-3/TRBV12-4
cdr3_nt: TGTGCCAGCAGACCCGCCAGGCGCGAAGCTTTCTTT
cdr3_aa: CASRPARREAFF

j_call: TRBJ2-2
clone_size: -
d_call: TRBD2
v_call: TRBV5-1
cdr3_nt: TGCGCCAGCAGCTCGTTACTAGCGGGGTTGAGCGGGGAGCTGTTTTTT
cdr3_aa: CASSSLLAGLSGELFF

j_call: TRBJ2-5
clone_size: many
d_call: -
v_call: TRBV6-5
cdr3_nt: TGTGCCAGCAACTCCCGAGGGACCCAGTACTTC
cdr3_aa: CASNSRGTQYF

j_call: TRBJ1-5
clone_size: -
d_call: -
v_call: TRBV23-1
cdr3_nt: TGCGCCAGCAGTCGAAACCAAATAGGACAGTCGGATCAGCCCCAGCATTTT
cdr3_aa: CASSRNQIGQSDQPQHF

j_call: TRBJ2-3
clone_size: -
d_call: -
v_call: TRBV3-1/TRBV3-2
cdr3_nt: TGTGCCAGCAGCCTCCTTGAGGATACGCAGTATTTT
cdr3_aa: CASSLLEDTQYF

j_call: TRBJ2-1
clone_size: once
d_call: TRBD2
v_call: TRBV28
cdr3_nt: TGTGCCAGCAGTTTAAGCGGGACCCACAATGAGCAGTTCTTC
cdr3_aa: CASSLSGTHNEQFF

j_call: TRBJ2-7
clone_size: medium-sized
d_call: -
v_call: TRBV7-8
cdr3_nt: TGTGCCAGCAGCTTGAGACAGAATACCTACGAGCAGTACTTC
cdr3_aa: CASSLRQNTYEQYF

j_call: TRBJ2-1
clone_size: -
d_call: -
v_call: TRBV19
cdr3_nt: TGTGCCAGTAGTATTGGGAGCTCCTACAATGAGCAGTTCTTC
cdr3_aa: CASSIGSSYNEQFF

j_call: TRBJ2-5
clone_size: -
d_call: -
v_call: TRBV6-5
cdr3_nt: TGTGCCAGCAGGGCTACAGGGATGAGAGAGACCCAGTACTTC
cdr3_aa: CASRATGMRETQYF

j_call: TRBJ1-2
clone_size: -
d_call: -
v_call: TRBV2
cdr3_nt: TGTGCCAGCAGTGTCTGGACAGTCTATGGCTACACCTTC
cdr3_aa: CASSVWTVYGYTF

j_call: TRBJ1-6
clone_size: -
d_call: -
v_call: TRBV5-6
cdr3_nt: TGTGCCAGCAGGTCCGGGGAGAATTCACCCCTCCACTTT
cdr3_aa: CASRSGENSPLHF

j_call: TRBJ2-7
clone_size: -
d_call: -
v_call: TRBV19
cdr3_nt: TGTGCCAGTAGTATACAGATAAACTCCTACGAGCAGTACTTC
cdr3_aa: CASSIQINSYEQYF

j_call: TRBJ2-1
clone_size: -
d_call: -
v_call: TRBV6-5
cdr3_nt: TGTGCCAGCAGATGGGGGGAATTATACAATGAGCAGTTCTTC
cdr3_aa: CASRWGELYNEQFF

j_call: TRBJ1-5
clone_size: -
d_call: -
v_call: TRBV6-1
cdr3_nt: TGTGCCAGCAGTGAATGGGGCACCCGAGAGCCCCAGCATTTT
cdr3_aa: CASSEWGTREPQHF

j_call: TRBJ2-5
clone_size: -
d_call: -
v_call: TRBV5-1
cdr3_nt: TGCGCCAGCAGCTTGGCTCAGGGGAACAAAGAGACCCAGTACTTC
cdr3_aa: CASSLAQGNKETQYF

j_call: TRBJ2-3
clone_size: -
d_call: TRBD2
v_call: TRBV5-4
cdr3_nt: TGTGCCAGCAGCAGCTGGACTAGCGGGAGGGGAGATACGCAGTATTTT
cdr3_aa: CASSSWTSGRGDTQYF

j_call: TRBJ2-7
clone_size: -
d_call: TRBD1
v_call: TRBV9
cdr3_nt: TGTGCCAGCAGCGCGACAGGGGGCTCCGAGCAGTACTTC
cdr3_aa: CASSATGGSEQYF

j_call: TRBJ1-3
clone_size: many
d_call: TRBD1
v_call: TRBV19
cdr3_nt: TGTGCCAGTAGTATGGGACAGTCACCTAGGGCTGGAAACACCATATATTTT
cdr3_aa: CASSMGQSPRAGNTIYF

j_call: TRBJ1-6
clone_size: -
d_call: TRBD1
v_call: TRBV6-1
cdr3_nt: TGTGCCAGCAGTGATGGGACAGGGAATTCACCCCTCCACTTT
cdr3_aa: CASSDGTGNSPLHF

j_call: TRBJ2-7
clone_size: few
d_call: -
v_call: TRBV7-8
cdr3_nt: TGTGCCAGCAGCTTAGGTGGAGGGGCAAGGGAGCAGTACTTC
cdr3_aa: CASSLGGGAREQYF

j_call: TRBJ1-1
clone_size: -
d_call: -
v_call: TRBV4-2
cdr3_nt: TGTGCCAGCAGCCAAGAGATCAGGGGATCTGAAGCTTTCTTT
cdr3_aa: CASSQEIRGSEAFF

j_call: TRBJ1-1
clone_size: -
d_call: TRBD1
v_call: TRBV2
cdr3_nt: TGTGCCAGCACGGGGGAGTGGGCAGGGGGCTCTTCTGGAGCTTTCTTT
cdr3_aa: CASTGEWAGGSSGAFF

j_call: TRBJ2-7
clone_size: few
d_call: -
v_call: TRBV7-2
cdr3_nt: TGTGCCAGCAGACACGTGGGCAGTTCCTACGAGCAGTACTTC
cdr3_aa: CASRHVGSSYEQYF

j_call: TRBJ2-1
clone_size: once
d_call: TRBD1
v_call: TRBV7-8
cdr3_nt: TGTGCCAGCAGCACCCAGGGGGCGGATTACTCCTACAATGAGCAGTTCTTC
cdr3_aa: CASSTQGADYSYNEQFF

j_call: TRBJ1-3
clone_size: -
d_call: -
v_call: TRBV6-6
cdr3_nt: TGTGCCAGCAGTTTTGACAGCGTCTCTGGAAACACCATATATTTT
cdr3_aa: CASSFDSVSGNTIYF

j_call: TRBJ2-2
clone_size: few
d_call: -
v_call: TRBV6-6
cdr3_nt: TGTGCCAGCAGTTACTCCCCCTTGGCTCCCGGGGAGCTGTTTTTT
cdr3_aa: CASSYSPLAPGELFF

j_call: TRBJ2-1
clone_size: -
d_call: TRBD2
v_call: TRBV2
cdr3_nt: TGTGCCAGCAGGGCCCCGGGGGGACTCAAATACAATGAGCAGTTCTTC
cdr3_aa: CASRAPGGLKYNEQFF

j_call: TRBJ2-5
clone_size: -
d_call: TRBD1
v_call: TRBV6-5
cdr3_nt: TGTGCCAGCAGTTACTCTCGGACAGGGATAGAGACCCAGTACTTC
cdr3_aa: CASSYSRTGIETQYF

j_call: TRBJ1-2
clone_size: -
d_call: TRBD1
v_call: TRBV29-1
cdr3_nt: TGCGGGGGACAGGGGGCGTCCGGCTACACCTTC
cdr3_aa: CGGQGASGYTF

j_call: TRBJ1-2
clone_size: -
d_call: -
v_call: TRBV19
cdr3_nt: TGTGCCAGTAGTATAGATCACCAGGGAGGAAACTATGGCTACACCTTC
cdr3_aa: CASSIDHQGGNYGYTF

j_call: TRBJ2-1
clone_size: -
d_call: TRBD2
v_call: TRBV10-3
cdr3_nt: TGTGCCATCAGTTCTCCCGGGCGGGGGGTCTACAATGAGCAGTTCTTC
cdr3_aa: CAISSPGRGVYNEQFF